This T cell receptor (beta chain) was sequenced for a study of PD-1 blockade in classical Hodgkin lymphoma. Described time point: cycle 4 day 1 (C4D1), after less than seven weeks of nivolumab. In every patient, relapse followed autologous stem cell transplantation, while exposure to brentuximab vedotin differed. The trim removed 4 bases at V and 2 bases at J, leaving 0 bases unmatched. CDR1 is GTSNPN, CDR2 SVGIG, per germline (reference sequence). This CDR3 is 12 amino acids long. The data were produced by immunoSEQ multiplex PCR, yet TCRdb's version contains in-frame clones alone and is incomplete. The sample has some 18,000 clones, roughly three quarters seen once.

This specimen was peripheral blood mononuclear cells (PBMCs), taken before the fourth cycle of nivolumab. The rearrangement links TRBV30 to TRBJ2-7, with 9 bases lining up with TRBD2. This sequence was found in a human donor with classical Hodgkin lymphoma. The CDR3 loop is CAWTSGTYEQYF. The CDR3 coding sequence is TGTGCCTGGACTAGCGGGACCTACGAGCAGTACTTC.